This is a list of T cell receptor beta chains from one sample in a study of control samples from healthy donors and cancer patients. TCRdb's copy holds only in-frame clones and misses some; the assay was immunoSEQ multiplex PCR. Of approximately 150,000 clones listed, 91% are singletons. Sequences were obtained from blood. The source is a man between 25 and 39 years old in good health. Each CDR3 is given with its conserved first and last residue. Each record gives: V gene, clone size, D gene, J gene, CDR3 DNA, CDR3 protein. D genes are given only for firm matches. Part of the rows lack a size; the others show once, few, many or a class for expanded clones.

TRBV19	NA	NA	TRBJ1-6	TGTGCCAGTAGTATGGTGACGGGATATAATTCACCCCTCCACTTT	CASSMVTGYNSPLHF
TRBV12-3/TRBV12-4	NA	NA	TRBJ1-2	TGTGCCAGCAGTCCCACATTGAACTATGGCTACACCTTC	CASSPTLNYGYTF
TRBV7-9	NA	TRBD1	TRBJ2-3	TGTGCCAGCAGCTTTTGGACAGGGGGTAGCACAGATACGCAGTATTTT	CASSFWTGGSTDTQYF
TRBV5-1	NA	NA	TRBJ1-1	TGCGCCAGCAGCTTGGTCGGGGACATGAACACTGAAGCTTTCTTT	CASSLVGDMNTEAFF
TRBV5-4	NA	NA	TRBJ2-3	TGTGCCAGCAGCTTTGAAGGCACAGATACGCAGTATTTT	CASSFEGTDTQYF
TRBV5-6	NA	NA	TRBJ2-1	TGTGCCAGCAGCTCGACGGAACACAATGAGCAGTTCTTC	CASSSTEHNEQFF
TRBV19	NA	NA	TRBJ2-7	TGTGCCAGTAGTATCATGAGCTCCTACGAGCAGTACTTC	CASSIMSSYEQYF
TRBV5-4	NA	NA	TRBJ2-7	TGTGCCAGCAGCCCAAGCCCTTTTTCCTACGAGCAGTACTTC	CASSPSPFSYEQYF
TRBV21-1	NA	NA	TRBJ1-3	TGTGCCAGCAGCCCCCTTCGACAGGTACTTACTTACTCTGGAAACACCATATATTTT	CASSPLRQVLTYSGNTIYF
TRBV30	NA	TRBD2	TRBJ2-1	TGTGCCTGGAGCCGGGGGGGCCTCGGTGAGCAGTTCTTC	CAWSRGGLGEQFF
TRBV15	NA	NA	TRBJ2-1	TGTGCCACCAGCAGAGATGCCAATGAGCAGTTCTTC	CATSRDANEQFF
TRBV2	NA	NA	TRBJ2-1	TGTGCCAGCAGCCCGTACGGGGGTGGCACCTACAATGAGCAGTTCTTC	CASSPYGGGTYNEQFF
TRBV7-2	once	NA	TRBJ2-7	TGTGCCAGTAGCCCGGGGCGAAACTCCTACGAGCAGTACTTC	CASSPGRNSYEQYF
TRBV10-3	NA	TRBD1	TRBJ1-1	TGTGCCATCAGGGGACAGGGGGTATGGAACACTGAAGCTTTCTTT	CAIRGQGVWNTEAFF
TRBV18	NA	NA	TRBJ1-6	TGTGCCAGCTCACCAAGTTGGACAGTAACAAGCCCCGATAATTCACCCCTCCACTTT	CASSPSWTVTSPDNSPLHF
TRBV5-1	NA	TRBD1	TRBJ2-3	TGCGCCAGCAGGGGAGAGACAGGGGGCGGTTTTGATACGCAGTATTTT	CASRGETGGGFDTQYF
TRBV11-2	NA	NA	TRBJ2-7	TGTGCCAGCAGCTCCTTGTACGAGCAGTACTTC	CASSSLYEQYF
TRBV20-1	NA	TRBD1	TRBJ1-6	TGCAGTGCTAGTAAGGTTAGGACAGGGTATCAAGCCTCCTATAATTCACCCCTCCACTTT	CSASKVRTGYQASYNSPLHF
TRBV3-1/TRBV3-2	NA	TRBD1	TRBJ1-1	TGTGCCAGCAGCCAGGGCAGGGGGCTTGAAGCTTTCTTT	CASSQGRGLEAFF
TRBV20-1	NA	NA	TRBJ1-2	TGCAGTGCTAGTTTAGTTACAGGCTATGGCTACACCTTC	CSASLVTGYGYTF
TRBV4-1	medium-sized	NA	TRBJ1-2	TGCGCCAGCAGCCACGACAGCTATGGCTACACCTTC	CASSHDSYGYTF
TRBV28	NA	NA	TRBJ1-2	TGTGCCAGCAGTTTTTCCAGCTATGGCTACACCTTC	CASSFSSYGYTF
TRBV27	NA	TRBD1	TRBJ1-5	TGTGCCAGCAGTTTAACAGGGGTTGGTCAGCCCCAGCATTTT	CASSLTGVGQPQHF
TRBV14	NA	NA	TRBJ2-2	TGTGCCAGCAGTCCCCTGGTCGGGAACACCGGGGAGCTGTTTTTT	CASSPLVGNTGELFF
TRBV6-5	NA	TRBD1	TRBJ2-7	TGTGCCAGCAGTCGACAGGGTTTCTACGAGCAGTACTTC	CASSRQGFYEQYF
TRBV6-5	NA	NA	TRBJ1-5	TGTGCCAGCAGTTACTCGGGGGTAAGCAATCAGCCCCAGCATTTT	CASSYSGVSNQPQHF
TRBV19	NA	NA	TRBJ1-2	TGTGCCAGTAGTATGGGGCAAATCGGACGCACCTTC	CASSMGQIGRTF
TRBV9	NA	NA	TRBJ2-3	TGTGCCAGCGGTCCCATCAACACAGATACGCAGTATTTT	CASGPINTDTQYF
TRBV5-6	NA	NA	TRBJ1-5	TGTGCCAGCAGCGCGGGACTGATTTGGGGTCAGCCCCAGCATTTT	CASSAGLIWGQPQHF
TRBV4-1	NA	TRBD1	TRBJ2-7	TGCGCCAGCAGCCAAGGGCAGGGGGTCTACGAGCAGTACTTC	CASSQGQGVYEQYF
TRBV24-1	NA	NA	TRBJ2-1	TGTGCCACCAGTGATCCTCTCTACCCTGAGCAGTTCTTC	CATSDPLYPEQFF
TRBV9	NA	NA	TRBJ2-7	TGTGCCAGCAGCCCTCCTAGCGACTCCTACGAGCAGTACTTC	CASSPPSDSYEQYF
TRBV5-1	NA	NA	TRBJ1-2	TGCGCCAGCAGCTTTACAGGGAACCTGTATGGCTACACCTTC	CASSFTGNLYGYTF
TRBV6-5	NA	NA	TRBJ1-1	TGTGCCAGCAGTTACTCGAGGCGGGATGAAGCTTTCTTT	CASSYSRRDEAFF
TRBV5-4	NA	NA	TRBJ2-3	TGTGCCAGCAGCTTGGGTGCCGATACGCAGTATTTT	CASSLGADTQYF
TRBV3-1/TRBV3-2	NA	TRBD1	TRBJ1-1	TGTGCCAGCAGCCAATCGACAGGGGTCACTGAAGCTTTCTTT	CASSQSTGVTEAFF
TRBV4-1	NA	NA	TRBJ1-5	TGCGCCAGCAGCCAAGTCGGGAACTCCGGGAATCAGCCCCAGCATTTT	CASSQVGNSGNQPQHF
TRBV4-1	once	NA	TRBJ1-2	TGCGCCAGCAGCCAAGATACGCAGAACTATGGCTACACCTTC	CASSQDTQNYGYTF
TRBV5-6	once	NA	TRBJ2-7	TGTGCCAGCAGCTTGACCCACGAGCAGTACTTC	CASSLTHEQYF
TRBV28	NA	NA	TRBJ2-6	TGTGCCAGCAGCCTTTCGGCCTCTGGGGCCAACGTCCTGACTTTC	CASSLSASGANVLTF
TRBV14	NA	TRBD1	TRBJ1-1	TGTGCCAGCAGCCTCCTCGGGACAGAAAACACTGAAGCTTTCTTT	CASSLLGTENTEAFF
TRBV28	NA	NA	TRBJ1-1	TGTGCCAGCAGTCAGAACGGACGGAAAAACACTGAAGCTTTCTTT	CASSQNGRKNTEAFF
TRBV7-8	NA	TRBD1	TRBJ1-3	TGTGCCAGCAGCTTAGTCGACAGGGTCGCTGGAAACACCATATATTTT	CASSLVDRVAGNTIYF
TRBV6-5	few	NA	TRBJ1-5	TGTGCCAGCAGCCCGATTAGCAATCAGCCCCAGCATTTT	CASSPISNQPQHF
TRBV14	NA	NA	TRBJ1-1	TGTGCCAGCAGCCAAGCCAGGGGAGGCACTGAAGCTTTCTTT	CASSQARGGTEAFF
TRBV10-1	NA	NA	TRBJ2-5	TGCGCCAGCAGTGAGGGATCGGGGGAGGAAGAGACCCAGTACTTC	CASSEGSGEEETQYF
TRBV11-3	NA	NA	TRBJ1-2	TGTGCCAGCACCTTTCCATATGGGGGGGGCTACACCTTC	CASTFPYGGGYTF
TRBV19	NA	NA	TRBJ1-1	TGTGCCAGTAGTATGGTTGGGAACACTGAAGCTTTCTTT	CASSMVGNTEAFF
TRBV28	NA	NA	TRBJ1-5	TGTGCCAGCATCCCCGAAAGGGATCTAAGCAATCAGCCCCAGCATTTT	CASIPERDLSNQPQHF
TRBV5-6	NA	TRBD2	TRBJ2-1	TGTGCCAGCAGCTTGGGACTAGCGGATGAGCAGTTCTTC	CASSLGLADEQFF
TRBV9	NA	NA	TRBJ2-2	TGTGCCAGCAGCACCGCCGGGGTCAACACCGGGGAGCTGTTTTTT	CASSTAGVNTGELFF
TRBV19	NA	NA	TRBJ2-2	TGTGCCAGTACCGGACAGAGTTACACCGGGGAGCTGTTTTTT	CASTGQSYTGELFF
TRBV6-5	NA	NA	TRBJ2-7	TGTGCCAGCAGTTACTACAATAGTGGGTACGAGCAGTACTTC	CASSYYNSGYEQYF
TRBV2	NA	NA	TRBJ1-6	TGTGCCAGCAGTGAGAGAGTCACAGGGACCTCACCCCTCCACTTT	CASSERVTGTSPLHF
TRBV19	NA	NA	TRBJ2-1	TGTGCCAGTAGTATCCGGGTGGGCAATGAGCAGTTCTTC	CASSIRVGNEQFF
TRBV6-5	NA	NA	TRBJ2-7	TGTGCCAGCAGTTACTCGATTAAAAGAGAGCAGTACTTC	CASSYSIKREQYF
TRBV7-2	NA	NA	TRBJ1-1	TGTGCCAGCAGCTTAGCGGGACTGCTGAACACTGAAGCTTTCTTT	CASSLAGLLNTEAFF
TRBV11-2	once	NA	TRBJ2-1	TGTGCCAGCAGCGTCAACTCAGGGCGAGTCGGTAATGAGCAGTTCTTC	CASSVNSGRVGNEQFF
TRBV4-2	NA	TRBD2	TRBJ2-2	TGTGCCAGCAGCCAAGAGACTAGCGGGGGGGCAGGGGAGCTGTTTTTT	CASSQETSGGAGELFF
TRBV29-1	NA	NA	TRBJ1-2	TGCAGCGTTGAATCCAGGGAGGCGGATGGCTACACCTTC	CSVESREADGYTF